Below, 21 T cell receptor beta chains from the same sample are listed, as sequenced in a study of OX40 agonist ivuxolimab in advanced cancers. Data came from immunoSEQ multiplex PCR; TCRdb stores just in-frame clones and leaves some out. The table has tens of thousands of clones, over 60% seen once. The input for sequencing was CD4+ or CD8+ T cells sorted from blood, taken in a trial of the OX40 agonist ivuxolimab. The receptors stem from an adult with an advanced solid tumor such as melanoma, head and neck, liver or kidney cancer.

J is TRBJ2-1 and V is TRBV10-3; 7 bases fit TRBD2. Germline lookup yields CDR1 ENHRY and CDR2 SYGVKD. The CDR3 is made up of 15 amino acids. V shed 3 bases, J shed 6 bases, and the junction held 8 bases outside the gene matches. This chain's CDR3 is CAISERGLTTNEQFF. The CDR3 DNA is TGTGCCATCAGTGAAAGGGGACTAACAACCAATGAGCAGTTCTTC.

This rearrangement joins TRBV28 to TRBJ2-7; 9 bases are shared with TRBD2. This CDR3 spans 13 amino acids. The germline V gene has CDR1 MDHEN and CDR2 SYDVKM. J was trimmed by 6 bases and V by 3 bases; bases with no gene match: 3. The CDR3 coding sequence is TGTGCCAGCAGTTTGGCGGGAGGGGGCGAGCAGTACTTC. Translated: CASSLAGGGEQYF. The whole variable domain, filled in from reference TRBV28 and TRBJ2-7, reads DVKVTQSSRYLVKRTGEKVFLECVQDMDHENMFWYRQDPGLGLRLIYFSYDVKMKEKGDIPEGYSVSREKKERFSLILESASTNQTSMYLCASSLAGGGEQYFGPGTRLTVT.

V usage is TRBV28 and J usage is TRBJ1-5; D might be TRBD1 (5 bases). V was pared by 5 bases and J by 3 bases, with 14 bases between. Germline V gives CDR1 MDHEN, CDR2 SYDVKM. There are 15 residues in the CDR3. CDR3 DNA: TGTGCCAGCAGTGGGGGGACGGCACACAATCAGCCCCAGCATTTT. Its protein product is CASSGGTAHNQPQHF. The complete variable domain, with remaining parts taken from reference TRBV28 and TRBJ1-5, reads DVKVTQSSRYLVKRTGEKVFLECVQDMDHENMFWYRQDPGLGLRLIYFSYDVKMKEKGDIPEGYSVSREKKERFSLILESASTNQTSMYLCASSGGTAHNQPQHFGDGTRLSIL.

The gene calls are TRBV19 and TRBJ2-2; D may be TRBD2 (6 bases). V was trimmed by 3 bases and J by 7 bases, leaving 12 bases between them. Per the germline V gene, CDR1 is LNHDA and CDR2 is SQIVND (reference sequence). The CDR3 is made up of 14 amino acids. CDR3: CASSISGAHGELFF. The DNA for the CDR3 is TGTGCCAGTAGTATTTCGGGAGCTCACGGGGAGCTGTTTTTT.

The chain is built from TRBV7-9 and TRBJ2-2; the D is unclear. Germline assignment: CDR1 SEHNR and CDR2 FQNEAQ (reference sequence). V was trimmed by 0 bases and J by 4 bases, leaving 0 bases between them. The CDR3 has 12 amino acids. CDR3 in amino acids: CASSLATGELFF. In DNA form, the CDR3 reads TGTGCCAGCAGCTTAGCCACCGGGGAGCTGTTTTTT.

For the CDR3, the DNA is TGCGCCAGCAGCTGGAGGGACAGGGGGAGTTCACCCCTCCACTTT. It translates to CASSWRDRGSSPLHF. The chain carries TRBV5-1 and TRBJ1-6; 11 bases align to TRBD1. The V segment lost 3 bases and the J segment 9 bases; nucleotides outside the gene matches: 5. CDR1 and CDR2 from the germline V gene are SGHRS and YFSETQ. This CDR3 spans 15 amino acids. Based on the CDR3 plus reference TRBV5-1 and TRBJ1-6, the full variable domain is KAGVTQTPRYLIKTRGQQVTLSCSPISGHRSVSWYQQTPGQGLQFLFEYFSETQRNKGNFPGRFSGRQFSNSRSEMNVSTLELGDSALYLCASSWRDRGSSPLHFGNGTRLTVT.

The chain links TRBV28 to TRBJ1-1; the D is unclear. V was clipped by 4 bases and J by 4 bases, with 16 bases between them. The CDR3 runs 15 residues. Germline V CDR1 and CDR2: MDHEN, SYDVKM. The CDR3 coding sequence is TGTGCCAGCAGTTATCCTACTCGGGAGGCCACTGAAGCTTTCTTT. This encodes CASSYPTREATEAFF. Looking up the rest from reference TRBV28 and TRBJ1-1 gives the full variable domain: DVKVTQSSRYLVKRTGEKVFLECVQDMDHENMFWYRQDPGLGLRLIYFSYDVKMKEKGDIPEGYSVSREKKERFSLILESASTNQTSMYLCASSYPTREATEAFFGQGTRLTVV.

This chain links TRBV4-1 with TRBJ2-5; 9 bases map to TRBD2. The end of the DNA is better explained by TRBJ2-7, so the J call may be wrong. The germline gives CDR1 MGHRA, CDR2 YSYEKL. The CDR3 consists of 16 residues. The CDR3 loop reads CASSQDRLAGPYEQYF. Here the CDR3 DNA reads TGCGCCAGCAGCCAAGACCGGCTAGCGGGACCATACGAGCAGTACTTC.

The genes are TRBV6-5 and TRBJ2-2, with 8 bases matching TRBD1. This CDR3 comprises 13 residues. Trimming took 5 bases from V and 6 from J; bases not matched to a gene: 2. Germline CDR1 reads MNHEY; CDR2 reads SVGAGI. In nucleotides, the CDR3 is TGTGCCAGCAGTAGACAGGGGCCCGGGGAGCTGTTTTTT. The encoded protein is CASSRQGPGELFF.

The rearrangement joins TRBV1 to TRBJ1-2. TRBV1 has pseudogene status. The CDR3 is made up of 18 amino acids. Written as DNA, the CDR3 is TGCACCAGCAGCCAAGATCACCATCAGAGATTCTTCGACTATGGCTACACCTTC. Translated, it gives CTSSQDHHQRFFDYGYTF.

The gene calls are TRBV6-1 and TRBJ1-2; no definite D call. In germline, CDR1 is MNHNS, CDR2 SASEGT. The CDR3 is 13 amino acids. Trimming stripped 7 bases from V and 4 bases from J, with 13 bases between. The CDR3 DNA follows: TGTGCCAGCACTGCCCAGGCGGGCTATGGCTACACCTTC. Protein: CASTAQAGYGYTF.

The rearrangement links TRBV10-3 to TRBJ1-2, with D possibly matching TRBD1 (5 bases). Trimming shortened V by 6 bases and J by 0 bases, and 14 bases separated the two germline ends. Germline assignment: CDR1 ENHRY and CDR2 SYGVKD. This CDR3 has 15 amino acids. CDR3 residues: CAIRTGLRANYGYTF. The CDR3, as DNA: TGTGCCATCAGAACGGGACTGAGAGCTAACTATGGCTACACCTTC.

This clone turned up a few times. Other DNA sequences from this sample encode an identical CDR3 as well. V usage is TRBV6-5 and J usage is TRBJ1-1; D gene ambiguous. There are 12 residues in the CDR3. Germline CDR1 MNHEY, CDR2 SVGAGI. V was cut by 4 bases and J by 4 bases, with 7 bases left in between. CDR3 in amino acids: CASSFGGTEAFF. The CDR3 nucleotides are TGTGCCAGCAGTTTCGGTGGCACTGAAGCTTTCTTT.

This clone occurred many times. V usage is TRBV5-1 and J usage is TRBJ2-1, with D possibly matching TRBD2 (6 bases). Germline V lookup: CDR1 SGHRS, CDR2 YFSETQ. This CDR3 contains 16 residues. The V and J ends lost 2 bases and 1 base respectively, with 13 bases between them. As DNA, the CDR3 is TGCGCCAGCAGCTTACCCACCGGGACTTCCTACAATGAGCAGTTCTTC. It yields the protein CASSLPTGTSYNEQFF.

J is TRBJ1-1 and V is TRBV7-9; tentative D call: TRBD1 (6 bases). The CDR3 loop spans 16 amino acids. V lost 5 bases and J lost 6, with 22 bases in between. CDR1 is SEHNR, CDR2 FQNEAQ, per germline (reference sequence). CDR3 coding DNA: TGTGCCAGCAGCCTCGAAGGGGGACCGCCGTTCGCTGAAGCTTTCTTT. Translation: CASSLEGGPPFAEAFF.

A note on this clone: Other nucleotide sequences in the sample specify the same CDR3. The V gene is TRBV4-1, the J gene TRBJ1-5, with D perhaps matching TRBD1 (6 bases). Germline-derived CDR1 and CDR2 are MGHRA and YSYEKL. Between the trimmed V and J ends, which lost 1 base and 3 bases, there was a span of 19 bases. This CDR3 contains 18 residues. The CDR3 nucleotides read TGCGCCAGCAGCCAAGCGACAGGTGGATTGTTGAACAATCAGCCCCAGCATTTT. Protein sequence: CASSQATGGLLNNQPQHF.

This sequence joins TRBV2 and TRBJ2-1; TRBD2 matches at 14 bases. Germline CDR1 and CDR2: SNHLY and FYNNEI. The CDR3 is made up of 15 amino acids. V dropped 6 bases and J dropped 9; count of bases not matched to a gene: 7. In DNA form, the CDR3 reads TGTGCCAGCAGCGCGACTAGCGGGAGGGTTGCTGAGCAGTTCTTC. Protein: CASSATSGRVAEQFF.

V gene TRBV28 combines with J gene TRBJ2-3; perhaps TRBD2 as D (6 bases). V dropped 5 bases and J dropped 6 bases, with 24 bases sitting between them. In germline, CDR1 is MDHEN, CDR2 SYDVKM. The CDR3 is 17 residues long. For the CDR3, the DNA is TGTGCCAGCAGTCCCCCCTATGGGCGGGATGGGGGGGATACGCAGTATTTT. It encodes CASSPPYGRDGGDTQYF.

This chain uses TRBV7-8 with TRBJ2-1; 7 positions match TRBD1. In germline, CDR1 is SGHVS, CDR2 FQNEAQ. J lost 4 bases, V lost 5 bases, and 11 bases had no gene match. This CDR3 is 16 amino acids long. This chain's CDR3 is CASSSLASQGYNEQFF. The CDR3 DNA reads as TGTGCCAGCAGCAGCCTAGCCTCACAGGGGTACAATGAGCAGTTCTTC.

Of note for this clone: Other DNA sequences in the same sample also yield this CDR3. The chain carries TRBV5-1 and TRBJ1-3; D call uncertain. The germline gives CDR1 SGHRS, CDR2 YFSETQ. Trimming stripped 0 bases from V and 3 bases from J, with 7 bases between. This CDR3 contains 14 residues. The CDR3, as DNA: TGCGCCAGCAGCTTGGTGGGATTTGGAAACACCATATATTTT. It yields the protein CASSLVGFGNTIYF.

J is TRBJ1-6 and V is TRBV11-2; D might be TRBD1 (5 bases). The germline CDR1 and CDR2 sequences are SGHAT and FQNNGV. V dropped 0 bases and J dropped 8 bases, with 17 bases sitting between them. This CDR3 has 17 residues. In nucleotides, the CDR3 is TGTGCCAGCAGCTTAGATCTCTGGGGGTCCGGGTATTCACCCCTCCACTTT. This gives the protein CASSLDLWGSGYSPLHF.